The 32 T cell receptor beta chains below come from one sample, sequenced in a study of blood T cells in healthy people across ages. A second PCR of 7 to 11 cycles used a sample-barcoded 5' primer and a J-beta primer mix. MiXCR, applied by TCRdb to the 5' RACE reads, yields one record per CDR3 protein. The profile covers hundreds of thousands of distinct CDR3 sequences, with less than 80% appearing a single time and 25% to 35% taken by the ten largest. The material sequenced was blood. These receptors originate from a man aged 25 to 40 in good health.

The J gene is TRBJ1-4, the V gene TRBV7-6; 8 nucleotides line up with TRBD1. Germline values: CDR1 SGHVS, CDR2 FNYEAQ. The CDR3 runs 16 residues. The ends lost 4 bases at V and 1 base at J; junction bases unmatched: 5. The chain's CDR3 is CASSSRQGRTNEKLFF. CDR3 bases: TGTGCCAGCAGCTCCCGACAGGGGCGAACTAATGAAAAACTGTTTTTT.

This clonotype was seen more than once but under ten times. The genes are TRBV5-1 and TRBJ2-1, with no clear D. Germline V gives CDR1 SGHRS, CDR2 YFSETQ. The CDR3 totals 14 residues. V lost 0 bases to trimming and J lost 4 bases, with 8 bases between them. The CDR3 sequence: CASSLDKLYNEQFF. CDR3 in DNA: TGCGCCAGCAGCTTGGACAAGCTTTACAATGAGCAGTTCTTC.

The gene calls are TRBV4-3 and TRBJ2-7; no definite D call. The DNA end is more similar to TRBJ2-5, so the J call may be wrong. The CDR3 is 15 residues long. Germline CDR1 and CDR2: LGHNA and YSLEER. DNA for the CDR3: TGCGCCAGCAGCCAAGGGACCCAAACGGGAGAGACCCAGTACTTC. This gives the protein CASSQGTQTGETQYF.

This chain connects TRBV7-2 to TRBJ2-5, with 14 positions matching TRBD2. The DNA end favors TRBJ2-7, so the J call may be wrong. The length of the CDR3 is 15 residues. The germline CDR1 and CDR2 sequences are SGHTA and FQGNSA. The CDR3 protein is CASSFRTSGGSEQYF. Here the CDR3 DNA reads TGTGCCAGCAGCTTCAGGACTAGCGGGGGGAGCGAGCAGTACTTC.

This clonotype was seen a handful of times. The CDR3 DNA sequence: TGTGCCAGCGCATCGACAGGGGCCATCTATAATTCACCCCTCCACTTT. It codes for CASASTGAIYNSPLHF. The J gene is TRBJ1-6, the V gene TRBV25-1; 8 bases are shared with TRBD1. This CDR3 is 16 amino acids long. CDR1 is MGHDK, CDR2 SYGVNS, per germline. The V segment lost 8 bases and the J segment 3 bases; nucleotides outside the gene matches: 9.

J is TRBJ2-7 and V is TRBV12-3 or TRBV12-4; possibly TRBD1 for D (5 bases). V lost 3 bases to trimming and J lost 2 bases, with 14 bases between them. The CDR3 consists of 15 residues. The CDR3 loop is CASSFATVGTYEQYF. For the CDR3, the DNA is TGTGCCAGCAGTTTCGCGACAGTAGGAACCTACGAGCAGTACTTC.

The rearrangement links TRBV29-1 to TRBJ1-2; D gene unclear. Trimming left V 4 bases short and J 8 bases short, with 11 bases between. CDR1 is SQVTM and CDR2 is ANQGSEA in the germline V gene. The CDR3 loop spans 11 amino acids. Here the CDR3 reads CSVVESGGYTF. The CDR3 coding sequence is TGCAGCGTTGTTGAGAGCGGAGGCTACACCTTC.

The CDR3 is CAISVEREEQYF. The CDR3 DNA is TGTGCCATCAGTGTTGAGAGGGAAGAGCAGTACTTC. The rearrangement joins TRBV10-3 to TRBJ2-7; a possible D gene is TRBD2 (5 bases). This CDR3 spans 12 amino acids. The ends were cut back, 4 bases at V and 7 bases at J, with 11 bases in the middle. Looked up from germline, CDR1 is ENHRY and CDR2 is SYGVKD.

The rearrangement joins TRBV29-1 to TRBJ2-1; 9 bases match TRBD1. The germline V gene has CDR1 SQVTM and CDR2 ANQGSEA. Trimming at V came to 6 bases and at J to 6 bases, leaving 6 bases not matched to a gene. This CDR3 region has 13 residues. CDR3: CSVGTGMGNEQFF. In DNA, the CDR3 is TGCAGCGTCGGGACAGGGATGGGCAATGAGCAGTTCTTC.

The CDR3 sequence: CGVGTPGQHATNEKLFF. Here the CDR3 DNA reads TGTGGGGTGGGGACCCCAGGGCAGCACGCGACTAATGAAAAACTGTTTTTT. The gene calls are TRBV7-9 and TRBJ1-4, with a possible D match to TRBD1 (5 bases). The CDR3 loop spans 17 amino acids. CDR1 is SEHNR and CDR2 is FQNEAQ in the germline V gene (reference sequence).

The table lists this clonotype with a count of one. The chain links TRBV27 to TRBJ2-5; TRBD2 is a possible D gene (7 bases). This CDR3 has 16 residues. Germline V lookup: CDR1 MNHEY, CDR2 SMNVEV (reference sequence). With 6 bases removed from V and 2 bases from J, the gap between germline ends came to 19 bases. In nucleotides, the CDR3 is TGTGCCAGCAGCCGAATAGGGGGGGGGCTACAAGAGACCCAGTACTTC. This codes for CASSRIGGGLQETQYF.

V usage is TRBV13 and J usage is TRBJ1-5; D is undetermined. Germline V CDR1 and CDR2: PRHDT, FYEKMQ (reference sequence). The ends were cut back, 5 bases at V and 7 bases at J, with 12 bases in the middle. The CDR3 sequence is 13 residues long. DNA of the CDR3: TGTGCCAGCAGCCTAGAACGGGCACAGCCCCAGCATTTT. Protein: CASSLERAQPQHF.

This CDR3 is CASSAFRDLQPQHF. The DNA of the CDR3 is TGTGCCAGCAGTGCTTTCAGGGACCTTCAGCCCCAGCATTTT. V and J are TRBV2 and TRBJ1-5, with a tentative D call TRBD1 (5 bases). The germline CDR1 and CDR2 sequences are SNHLY and FYNNEI. With 4 bases removed from V and 6 bases from J, the gap between germline ends came to 13 bases. This CDR3 is 14 amino acids long.

This chain joins TRBV10-3 and TRBJ2-5; a weak D match, TRBD2 (6 bases). Between the trimmed V and J ends, which lost 11 bases and 1 base, there was a span of 23 bases. The germline CDR1 and CDR2 sequences are ENHRY and SYGVKD. This CDR3 has 16 amino acids. DNA of the CDR3: TGTGCCGTTCCCTTCGAATCGGAAGCGGGCCAAGAGACCCAGTACTTC. This encodes CAVPFESEAGQETQYF.

CDR3 coding DNA: TGCAGTGCTAGAGATTTCGGCAATCAGCCCCAGCATTTT. As protein: CSARDFGNQPQHF. The chain couples TRBV20-1 to TRBJ1-5; D uncertain. CDR1 and CDR2 (germline): DFQATT, SNEGSKA (reference sequence). The germline V and J ends were trimmed by 0 bases and 2 bases, with 5 bases remaining between them. CDR3 length: 13 residues.

This clonotype was seen just once. The chain couples TRBV29-1 to TRBJ2-4; 9 bases align to TRBD1. The tail of the sequence fits TRBJ2-7 better, so the J call may be wrong. There are 16 residues in the CDR3. CDR1 is SQVTM and CDR2 is ANQGSEA in the germline V gene. CDR3 in amino acids: CSVEDRWTGDHYEQYF. CDR3 nucleotides: TGCAGCGTTGAAGATCGTTGGACAGGGGACCACTACGAGCAGTACTTC.

The J gene is TRBJ2-5, the V gene TRBV6-2 or TRBV6-3; 11 nucleotides agree with TRBD2. In germline, CDR1 is MNHEY, CDR2 SVGEGT. CDR3 length: 16 amino acids. The trim removed 7 bases at V and 3 bases at J, leaving 10 bases unmatched. This chain's CDR3 is CASTLNVGLAEETQYF. CDR3 in DNA: TGTGCCAGCACTCTAAATGTGGGACTAGCGGAAGAGACCCAGTACTTC.

This chain connects TRBV12-3 or TRBV12-4 to TRBJ2-5, with 7 nucleotides matching TRBD1. The J call may be in error: the DNA end matches TRBJ2-7 better. The CDR3 has 13 amino acids. CDR3 sequence reads: CASSFQGVYEQYF. In DNA, the CDR3 is TGTGCCAGCAGTTTCCAGGGGGTCTACGAGCAGTACTTC.

The chain carries TRBV4-2 and TRBJ1-1; D not resolved. The CDR3 covers 15 residues. Germline assignment: CDR1 LGHNA and CDR2 YNFKEQ. The germline V and J ends were trimmed by 3 bases and 5 bases, with 16 bases remaining between them. This CDR3 is CASSHGPGSSTEAFF. The CDR3 DNA follows: TGTGCCAGCAGCCACGGGCCGGGAAGTAGTACTGAAGCTTTCTTT.

The chain uses TRBV10-3 and TRBJ2-1; 7 positions agree with TRBD2. V gave up 6 bases and J gave up 7 bases; unmatched junction bases: 12. The CDR3 is made up of 15 amino acids. Germline values: CDR1 ENHRY, CDR2 SYGVKD. CDR3 DNA sequence: TGTGCCATCAGCGGTCGGACGGGGGGAGAAAATGAGCAGTTCTTC. Encoded protein: CAISGRTGGENEQFF.

This chain joins TRBV25-1 and TRBJ2-1, with D tentatively TRBD1 (5 bases). This CDR3 is 14 amino acids long. From germline, CDR1 is MGHDK and CDR2 SYGVNS. V lost 1 base to trimming and J lost 5 bases, with 9 bases between them. CDR3 DNA: TGTGCCAGCAGTGAATGGGGCAGCAACAATGAGCAGTTCTTC. It translates to CASSEWGSNNEQFF.

This chain links TRBV6-5 with TRBJ2-5; perhaps TRBD1 as D (8 bases). V shed 0 bases and J shed 2 bases, with 16 bases lying between them. CDR1 is MNHEY and CDR2 is SVGAGI in the germline V gene. CDR3 size: 17 residues. This CDR3 is CASSYSYRGGEQETQYF. The CDR3 bases are TGTGCCAGCAGTTACTCATACAGGGGGGGCGAACAAGAGACCCAGTACTTC.

This clonotype came up a few times. The chain uses TRBV28 and TRBJ2-3; 10 bases fit TRBD2. V dropped 3 bases and J dropped 6; count of bases not matched to a gene: 6. This CDR3 is built from 15 residues. Germline V gene lookup returns CDR1 MDHEN and CDR2 SYDVKM. The CDR3 DNA reads as TGTGCCAGCAGTTTTAGCGGGGGGCGTCTTGATACGCAGTATTTT. As protein: CASSFSGGRLDTQYF.

V usage is TRBV29-1 and J usage is TRBJ1-2; 9 positions agree with TRBD1. The CDR3 is made up of 13 amino acids. The germline CDR1 and CDR2 sequences are SQVTM and ANQGSEA. J was trimmed by 5 bases and V by 7 bases; bases with no gene match: 8. In DNA form, the CDR3 reads TGCAGCGCCAGGGACAGGGAAACGTATGGCTACACCTTC. Translated, it gives CSARDRETYGYTF.

This clonotype was seen only a few times. The J gene is TRBJ2-4, the V gene TRBV18, with D perhaps being TRBD1 or TRBD2 (6 bases each). V lost 6 bases and J lost 1, with 13 bases in between. The germline V gene has CDR1 KGHSH and CDR2 LQKENI. The CDR3 runs 15 residues. The CDR3 region has the DNA TGTGCCAGCTCCCCTCGGGGGCTGGCCAAAAACATTCAGTACTTC. Residues: CASSPRGLAKNIQYF.

V gene TRBV7-2 combines with J gene TRBJ2-3, with 10 bases lining up with TRBD2. Germline V gene data show CDR1 as SGHTA and CDR2 as FQGNSA. After removal of 3 bases from V and 5 bases from J, the junction contained 5 bases not matched to a gene. The CDR3 totals 15 residues. CDR3 sequence reads: CASSFNSGGLDTQYF. The CDR3 coding sequence is TGTGCCAGCAGCTTTAATAGCGGGGGGCTAGATACGCAGTATTTT. Supplemented by reference TRBV7-2 and TRBJ2-3, the full variable domain reads GAGVSQSPSNKVTEKGKDVELRCDPISGHTALYWYRQSLGQGLEFLIYFQGNSAPDKSGLPSDRFSAERTGGSVSTLTIQRTQQEDSAVYLCASSFNSGGLDTQYFGPGTRLTVL.

In this sample, this clonotype turned up a few times. The gene calls are TRBV10-3 and TRBJ2-3, with 7 bases identical to TRBD2. Germline V CDR1 and CDR2: ENHRY, SYGVKD. The CDR3 consists of 13 residues. J gave up 3 bases and V 6 bases, and 3 bases lay outside the gene matches. CDR3: CAIRAGVTDTQYF. CDR3 in DNA: TGTGCCATCAGGGCGGGGGTGACAGATACGCAGTATTTT.

This chain connects TRBV9 to TRBJ1-2; 10 nucleotides line up with TRBD1. Unmatched junction bases numbered 6, after V lost 0 bases and J lost 7 bases. This CDR3 has 15 amino acids. Germline V lookup: CDR1 SGDLS, CDR2 YYNGEE. CDR3 sequence: CASSVADRGDIGYTF. CDR3 DNA: TGTGCCAGCAGCGTAGCGGACAGGGGGGATATTGGCTACACCTTC. Full variable domain (missing parts from reference TRBV9 and TRBJ1-2): DSGVTQTPKHLITATGQRVTLRCSPRSGDLSVYWYQQSLDQGLQFLIQYYNGEERAKGNILERFSAQQFPDLHSELNLSSLELGDSALYFCASSVADRGDIGYTFGSGTRLTVV.

This clonotype was detected once. DNA for the CDR3: TGTGCCAGCAGTTCGTTCACAGGGGAGGAGAAGACCCAGTACTTC. It yields the protein CASSSFTGEEKTQYF. This chain uses TRBV25-1 with TRBJ2-7; perhaps TRBD1 as D (7 bases). The closer fit of TRBJ2-5 to the DNA end suggests the J call may be wrong. Germline values: CDR1 MGHDK, CDR2 SYGVNS. The CDR3 consists of 15 residues.

The chain combines TRBV19 with TRBJ2-1; TRBD1 might be the D (6 bases). V was pared by 4 bases and J by 6 bases, with 13 bases between. The CDR3 totals 14 residues. Germline V CDR1 and CDR2: LNHDA, SQIVND (reference sequence). This CDR3 reads CASSTLTGGNEQFF. Here the CDR3 DNA reads TGTGCCAGTAGTACCCTGACAGGAGGCAATGAGCAGTTCTTC.

This clonotype was found a few times. V usage is TRBV7-2 and J usage is TRBJ2-5; the D is unclear. Trimming shortened V by 1 base and J by 9 bases, and 18 bases separated the two germline ends. CDR1 SGHTA and CDR2 FQGNSA come from the germline V gene. The CDR3 runs 15 residues. CDR3 nucleotide sequence: TGTGCCAGCAGCTTAGAGGGTGCCAGCCAGAGTGCCCAGTACTTC. As protein: CASSLEGASQSAQYF.

V gene TRBV5-1 combines with J gene TRBJ2-5, with D perhaps TRBD1 (5 bases). Germline V CDR1 and CDR2: SGHRS, YFSETQ. The V end lost 0 bases, the J end lost 3 bases, and 9 bases lay between the germline ends. The CDR3 has 14 amino acids. The CDR3 DNA reads TGCGCCAGCAGCTTGGCACAGGAAAAAGAGACCCAGTACTTC. Protein: CASSLAQEKETQYF.